Listed here are 16 T cell receptor beta chains from one sample, sequenced in a study of T cells after yellow fever vaccination. In TCRdb, the 5' RACE reads were re-called with MiXCR into one record per CDR3 protein. The sample has 450,000 to 650,000 distinct CDR3 sequences; 13% are singletons. This specimen was PBMCs, taken on the day of the yellow fever booster vaccination. All receptors come from a man younger than 40 who received the YFV17D yellow fever vaccine.

This clonotype was observed a handful of times. The rearrangement uses TRBV14 and TRBJ2-1; D remains ambiguous. The CDR3 length is 16 residues. The V gene's germline CDR1 is SGHDN and CDR2 FVKESK. The V and J ends lost 2 bases and 0 bases respectively, with 11 bases between them. The CDR3 DNA reads TGTGCCAGCAGCCAACAGTGGGTGAGCTCCTACAATGAGCAGTTCTTC. Its translation is CASSQQWVSSYNEQFF. Combining the CDR3 with reference TRBV14 and TRBJ2-1 gives the whole variable domain EAGVTQFPSHSVIEKGQTVTLRCDPISGHDNLYWYRRVMGKEIKFLLHFVKESKQDESGMPNNRFLAERTGGTYSTLKVQPAELEDSGVYFCASSQQWVSSYNEQFFGPGTRLTVL.

This rearrangement joins TRBV27 to TRBJ2-1, with D perhaps matching TRBD2 (6 bases). The CDR3 consists of 15 residues. Germline CDR1 and CDR2: MNHEY and SMNVEV (reference sequence). The germline V and J ends were trimmed by 2 bases and 4 bases, with 12 bases remaining between them. The DNA of the CDR3 is TGTGCCAGCAGTTTAGGGGGAGGAATATACAATGAGCAGTTCTTC. It encodes CASSLGGGIYNEQFF.

This chain uses TRBV6-5 with TRBJ1-1; D is ambiguous. Trimming pared 2 bases from V and 4 bases from J, leaving 8 bases between. Germline values: CDR1 MNHEY, CDR2 SVGAGI. The CDR3 is made up of 13 amino acids. CDR3 amino acids: CASSYGHATEAFF. The CDR3 bases are TGTGCCAGCAGTTACGGGCACGCCACTGAAGCTTTCTTT.

The gene calls are TRBV9 and TRBJ2-1, with 9 bases fitting TRBD2. The CDR3 is 15 residues long. J gave up 7 bases and V 2 bases, and 7 bases lay outside the gene matches. In germline, CDR1 is SGDLS, CDR2 YYNGEE. As DNA, the CDR3 is TGTGCCAGCAGCGTTAGCGGGAGCGGGGAGAATGAGCAGTTCTTC. Protein: CASSVSGSGENEQFF.

The V call is TRBV7-6, the J call TRBJ2-6; possibly TRBD1 or TRBD2 for D (5 bases each). V dropped 4 bases and J dropped 0 bases, with 16 bases sitting between them. The germline CDR1 and CDR2 sequences are SGHVS and FNYEAQ. The CDR3 consists of 18 residues. The CDR3 here is CASSSRGRAFSGANVLTF. In nucleotides, the CDR3 is TGTGCCAGCAGCTCCCGGGGCAGAGCTTTCTCTGGGGCCAACGTCCTGACTTTC.

This clonotype was recorded a few times. This chain uses TRBV5-1 with TRBJ2-7, with D possibly matching TRBD2 (5 bases). V lost 2 bases and J lost 4, with 13 bases in between. Looked up from germline, CDR1 is SGHRS and CDR2 is YFSETQ. This CDR3 has 14 amino acids. Here the CDR3 DNA reads TGCGCCAGCAGCTTAGAATCGAGGGCGTACGAGCAGTACTTC. Translated, it gives CASSLESRAYEQYF.

The chain carries TRBV6-2 or TRBV6-3 and TRBJ2-1, with D perhaps TRBD1 or TRBD2 (5 bases each). This CDR3 is 15 amino acids long. Trimming stripped 3 bases from V and 3 bases from J, with 12 bases between. Germline CDR1 MNHEY, CDR2 SVGEGT. In DNA form, the CDR3 reads TGTGCCAGCAGTTATCGGGACCAGGTCTACAATGAGCAGTTCTTC. This encodes CASSYRDQVYNEQFF.

This clonotype was seen only a few times. This sequence joins TRBV7-6 and TRBJ2-5, with 10 bases lining up with TRBD2. Germline V gene sequence: CDR1 SGHVS, CDR2 FNYEAQ. The V and J ends lost 6 bases and 1 base, in that order; junction bases with no gene match: 8. CDR3 size: 16 residues. CDR3 protein: CASSYRTSGLQETQYF. The CDR3 region has the DNA TGTGCCAGCAGTTACCGGACTAGCGGACTCCAAGAGACCCAGTACTTC. Drawing the rest from reference TRBV7-6 and TRBJ2-5, the complete variable domain is GAGVSQSPRYKVTKRGQDVALRCDPISGHVSLYWYRQALGQGPEFLTYFNYEAQQDKSGLPNDRFSAERPEGSISTLTIQRTEQRDSAMYRCASSYRTSGLQETQYFGPGTRLLVL.

J is TRBJ2-7 and V is TRBV7-7; 8 bases match TRBD1. CDR3 length: 13 amino acids. With V trimmed by 5 bases and J by 5 bases, 5 bases remained unmatched. Germline assignment: CDR1 SSHAT and CDR2 FNYEAQ (reference sequence). CDR3 in DNA: TGTGCCAGCAGCCAGGGGGCTGGGGACGAGCAGTACTTC. It specifies CASSQGAGDEQYF.

This clonotype was picked up a small number of times. The chain uses TRBV7-2 and TRBJ2-7; 15 nucleotides agree with TRBD2. Germline CDR1 SGHTA, CDR2 FQGNSA. This CDR3 contains 17 residues. Trimming took 4 bases from V and 5 from J; bases not matched to a gene: 9. Written as DNA, the CDR3 is TGTGCCAGCAGCTCCCTGGGACTAGCGGGAGGAGGGAACGAGCAGTACTTC. Amino acid sequence: CASSSLGLAGGGNEQYF.

This clonotype has just a few counts. The chain carries TRBV28 and TRBJ2-4; D is undetermined. V gave up 5 bases and J gave up 8 bases, with 19 bases separating them. CDR3 length: 15 residues. Per the germline V gene, CDR1 is MDHEN and CDR2 is SYDVKM. Written as DNA, the CDR3 is TGTGCCAGCAGTGCCCCCACCCGGGTCCCCGACATTCAGTACTTC. It is translated as CASSAPTRVPDIQYF.

This clonotype has only a few counts. The CDR3 loop is CSLGGGSGTEAFF. The CDR3 DNA reads TGCAGCCTCGGAGGGGGCTCCGGCACTGAAGCTTTCTTT. V is TRBV20-1 and J is TRBJ1-1; 7 positions agree with TRBD1. Germline CDR1 is DFQATT and CDR2 is SNEGSKA (reference sequence). The CDR3 runs 13 residues.

The CDR3 DNA reads as TGCAGCGTTGAGGCAGGGGGAAACGAGCAGTACTTC. Protein product: CSVEAGGNEQYF. This chain links TRBV29-1 with TRBJ2-7; 7 positions agree with TRBD1. Per germline, CDR1 SQVTM and CDR2 ANQGSEA. Unmatched junction bases numbered 4, after V lost 3 bases and J lost 5 bases. The CDR3 runs to 12 residues.

This clonotype came up a few times. The rearrangement joins TRBV9 to TRBJ2-1, with a possible D match to TRBD2 (8 bases). Germline CDR1 is SGDLS and CDR2 is YYNGEE. The CDR3 is 20 residues long. Trimming took off 3 bases at V and 0 bases at J, with 25 bases between the two ends. CDR3: CASSGRGDSLAGSSYNEQFF. CDR3 nucleotides: TGTGCCAGCAGCGGCCGAGGGGACAGCTTAGCGGGAAGCTCCTACAATGAGCAGTTCTTC.

This clonotype was counted a few times. The chain recombines TRBV28 with TRBJ2-7; 10 bases line up with TRBD2. The CDR3 covers 15 residues. Germline CDR1 is MDHEN and CDR2 is SYDVKM. V lost 8 bases to trimming and J lost 0 bases; unmatched junction nucleotides: 7. The CDR3 DNA sequence: TGTGCCAGCGGTACTAGCGGGACAAGCTCCTACGAGCAGTACTTC. It translates to CASGTSGTSSYEQYF.

The V gene is TRBV11-2, the J gene TRBJ2-7; D is undetermined. Germline CDR1 and CDR2: SGHAT and FQNNGV. This CDR3 contains 11 residues. The ends were cut back, 6 bases at V and 6 bases at J, with 9 bases in the middle. The CDR3 bases are TGTGCCAGCAGTTACATGGTCGAGCAGTACTTC. Translated, it gives CASSYMVEQYF.